This record concerns one TCR beta chain sequence. This entry comes from a study of T cells expressing NK-cell markers. Each CDR3 protein gets one entry in TCRdb, which reprocessed the 5' RACE reads and gives no DNA. The sample includes some 500,000 distinct CDR3 sequences. This CDR3 has 18 residues. Per the germline V gene, CDR1 is DFQATT and CDR2 is SNEGSKA (reference sequence). This TCR was sampled from a woman aged 45-60 years in good health. The sequenced sample was blood T cells: a sorted CD56 or NKG2C T cell subset, CD4+ or CD8+ T cells, or bulk PBMC T cells (not recorded which). The chain combines TRBV20-1 with TRBJ2-1; the TCRdb D gene call, TRBD2, has no DNA to confirm it. The CDR3 sequence: CSARSWVGGRTSYNEQFF.